A selection of T cell receptor beta chains follows, all from one sample in a study. One entry per CDR3 protein, called by TCRdb with MiXCR from the RT-PCR reads. The sample yields 550,000 to 750,000 distinct CDR3 sequences, 14% seen once. Input material: memory CD4+ T cells from blood. The receptors were gathered from a female donor in good health, serving as a healthy control. Each CDR3 is given with its conserved first and last residue. A D gene is named only where the DNA matches it firmly. Size values are once, few and many counts, or a class for expanded clones, and some rows have none.

cdr3_aa: CASSFDSLSTRTQYF
cdr3_nt: TGTGCCAGCAGCTTTGACTCCCTGTCCACCCGGACCCAGTACTTC
d_call: -
clone_size: few
v_call: TRBV7-3
j_call: TRBJ2-5

cdr3_aa: CASSPGQGHSSYEQYF
cdr3_nt: TGTGCCAGCAGTCCCGGACAGGGGCACAGCTCCTACGAGCAGTACTTC
d_call: TRBD1
clone_size: few
v_call: TRBV27
j_call: TRBJ2-7

cdr3_aa: CASSLVRGETQYF
cdr3_nt: TGTGCCAGCAGCTTAGTGCGTGGAGAGACCCAGTACTTC
d_call: -
clone_size: many
v_call: TRBV7-2
j_call: TRBJ2-5

cdr3_aa: CASRGPTEQYF
cdr3_nt: TGTGCCAGCAGAGGTCCCACCGAGCAGTACTTC
d_call: -
clone_size: -
v_call: TRBV28
j_call: TRBJ2-7

cdr3_aa: CASSLGAGGPPEQFF
cdr3_nt: TGTGCCAGCAGCTTAGGGGCGGGAGGGCCGCCAGAGCAGTTCTTC
d_call: TRBD2
clone_size: few
v_call: TRBV7-2
j_call: TRBJ2-1

cdr3_aa: CASSLGYGRAEQFF
cdr3_nt: TGTGCCAGCAGCCTGGGTTATGGACGGGCTGAGCAGTTCTTC
d_call: -
clone_size: many
v_call: TRBV7-2
j_call: TRBJ2-1

cdr3_aa: CASSLVGALTGELFF
cdr3_nt: TGTGCCAGCAGTTTGGTGGGGGCGCTCACCGGGGAGCTGTTTTTT
d_call: -
clone_size: many
v_call: TRBV28
j_call: TRBJ2-2

cdr3_aa: CASSLDGYEAFF
cdr3_nt: TGCGCCAGCAGCTTGGATGGCTATGAAGCTTTCTTT
d_call: -
clone_size: -
v_call: TRBV5-1
j_call: TRBJ1-1

cdr3_aa: CASSLTKDSPLHF
cdr3_nt: TGTGCCAGCAGCTTGACAAAGGATTCACCCCTCCACTTT
d_call: -
clone_size: many
v_call: TRBV7-3
j_call: TRBJ1-6

cdr3_aa: CASSPGTTTYEQYF
cdr3_nt: TGTGCCAGCTCACCAGGGACGACAACCTACGAGCAGTACTTC
d_call: -
clone_size: few
v_call: TRBV18
j_call: TRBJ2-7

cdr3_aa: CSGTSSSYNEQFF
cdr3_nt: TGCAGTGGGACTTCAAGCTCCTACAATGAGCAGTTCTTC
d_call: -
clone_size: -
v_call: TRBV20-1
j_call: TRBJ2-1

cdr3_aa: CASGSGRGTDTQYF
cdr3_nt: TGTGCCAGCGGAAGCGGGAGAGGCACAGATACGCAGTATTTT
d_call: TRBD2
clone_size: few
v_call: TRBV6-2/TRBV6-3
j_call: TRBJ2-3

cdr3_aa: CASRRGAGGGADTQYF
cdr3_nt: TGTGCCAGCAGACGGGGGGCGGGAGGAGGAGCAGATACGCAGTATTTT
d_call: TRBD2
clone_size: -
v_call: TRBV12-3/TRBV12-4
j_call: TRBJ2-3

cdr3_aa: CASSFQGARDGYTF
cdr3_nt: TGTGCCAGCAGTTTTCAGGGGGCAAGGGATGGCTACACCTTC
d_call: TRBD1
clone_size: few
v_call: TRBV12-3/TRBV12-4
j_call: TRBJ1-2

cdr3_aa: CASSLGTGSEQYF
cdr3_nt: TGTGCCAGCAGTCTCGGGACAGGCTCCGAGCAGTACTTC
d_call: TRBD1
clone_size: many
v_call: TRBV12-3/TRBV12-4
j_call: TRBJ2-7

cdr3_aa: CAISGNSGNTIYF
cdr3_nt: TGTGCCATCTCGGGGAACTCTGGAAACACCATATATTTT
d_call: -
clone_size: many
v_call: TRBV10-3
j_call: TRBJ1-3

cdr3_aa: CASSSGQHNEQFF
cdr3_nt: TGTGCCAGCAGCTCGGGACAGCACAATGAGCAGTTCTTC
d_call: TRBD1
clone_size: many
v_call: TRBV7-2
j_call: TRBJ2-1

cdr3_aa: CSVRAGGHDGELFF
cdr3_nt: TGCAGCGTTAGGGCGGGGGGTCACGACGGGGAGCTGTTTTTT
d_call: TRBD2
clone_size: many
v_call: TRBV29-1
j_call: TRBJ2-2

cdr3_aa: CASSLDSSRGGYTF
cdr3_nt: TGCGCCAGCAGCTTGGACAGCTCTCGGGGAGGCTACACCTTC
d_call: -
clone_size: many
v_call: TRBV5-1
j_call: TRBJ1-2

cdr3_aa: CSARKTGAGNQPQHF
cdr3_nt: TGCAGTGCTAGAAAGACAGGGGCGGGCAATCAGCCCCAGCATTTT
d_call: TRBD1
clone_size: -
v_call: TRBV20-1
j_call: TRBJ1-5

cdr3_aa: CASSSDSFPYEQYF
cdr3_nt: TGCGCCAGCAGCTCCGACAGCTTTCCCTACGAGCAGTACTTC
d_call: -
clone_size: few
v_call: TRBV5-1
j_call: TRBJ2-7

cdr3_aa: CASSRGRDGYTF
cdr3_nt: TGTGCCAGCAGCCGGGGCAGGGACGGCTACACCTTC
d_call: -
clone_size: -
v_call: TRBV5-5
j_call: TRBJ1-2

cdr3_aa: CASSYNPSTDTQYF
cdr3_nt: TGTGCCAGCAGTTACAATCCTAGCACAGATACGCAGTATTTT
d_call: -
clone_size: few
v_call: TRBV6-6
j_call: TRBJ2-3

cdr3_aa: CASSSWGSPLHF
cdr3_nt: TGTGCCAGCAGTTCTTGGGGGTCACCCCTCCACTTT
d_call: -
clone_size: many
v_call: TRBV12-3/TRBV12-4
j_call: TRBJ1-6

cdr3_aa: CASRTGSISDTQYF
cdr3_nt: TGCGCCAGCAGGACCGGGTCAATTTCAGATACGCAGTATTTT
d_call: -
clone_size: few
v_call: TRBV5-1
j_call: TRBJ2-3

cdr3_aa: CASSLSGRGISSYNEQFF
cdr3_nt: TGCGCCAGCAGCCTAAGCGGGAGGGGGATAAGCTCCTACAATGAGCAGTTCTTC
d_call: TRBD2
clone_size: many
v_call: TRBV5-1
j_call: TRBJ2-1

cdr3_aa: CSAPDRSNEKLFF
cdr3_nt: TGCAGTGCCCCGGACAGGAGTAATGAAAAACTGTTTTTT
d_call: TRBD1
clone_size: few
v_call: TRBV20-1
j_call: TRBJ1-4

cdr3_aa: CSVVSRAGTYEQYF
cdr3_nt: TGCAGCGTTGTAAGCAGGGCCGGTACATACGAGCAGTACTTC
d_call: -
clone_size: many
v_call: TRBV29-1
j_call: TRBJ2-7

cdr3_aa: CCAHPGGSSYNEQFF
cdr3_nt: TGCTGTGCTCACCCTGGCGGGAGCTCCTACAATGAGCAGTTCTTC
d_call: TRBD2
clone_size: -
v_call: TRBV20-1
j_call: TRBJ2-1

cdr3_aa: CASSPYSSRVSSEAFF
cdr3_nt: TGTGCCAGCTCACCATACTCTTCGAGGGTTTCCTCTGAAGCTTTCTTT
d_call: -
clone_size: few
v_call: TRBV18
j_call: TRBJ1-1

cdr3_aa: CASSPLFGKSGNEQFF
cdr3_nt: TGTGCCAGCAGTCCTCTATTCGGGAAATCGGGGAATGAGCAGTTCTTC
d_call: -
clone_size: few
v_call: TRBV25-1
j_call: TRBJ2-1

cdr3_aa: CSAGRDYGETQYF
cdr3_nt: TGCAGTGCTGGCCGGGACTATGGAGAGACCCAGTACTTC
d_call: TRBD2
clone_size: few
v_call: TRBV20-1
j_call: TRBJ2-5

cdr3_aa: CASSFRGSTEAFF
cdr3_nt: TGCGCCAGCAGCTTCAGGGGGTCCACTGAAGCTTTCTTT
d_call: TRBD1
clone_size: many
v_call: TRBV7-2
j_call: TRBJ1-1

cdr3_aa: CASGPTGATEAFF
cdr3_nt: TGTGCCAGCGGACCGACAGGGGCCACTGAAGCTTTCTTT
d_call: TRBD1
clone_size: -
v_call: TRBV12-3/TRBV12-4
j_call: TRBJ1-1

cdr3_aa: CASSLASTSPGYNEQFF
cdr3_nt: TGCGCCAGCAGCTTGGCTTCAACTAGCCCCGGCTACAATGAGCAGTTCTTC
d_call: -
clone_size: few
v_call: TRBV5-1
j_call: TRBJ2-1

cdr3_aa: CASSSRGRDYGYTF
cdr3_nt: TGTGCCAGCAGCTCCAGGGGTCGGGACTATGGCTACACCTTC
d_call: -
clone_size: -
v_call: TRBV5-6
j_call: TRBJ1-2

cdr3_aa: CASRENLGSNQPQHF
cdr3_nt: TGCGCCAGCAGGGAGAATCTGGGGTCGAATCAGCCCCAGCATTTT
d_call: -
clone_size: many
v_call: TRBV10-2
j_call: TRBJ1-5

cdr3_aa: CASSQDFFVTGSSSYEQYF
cdr3_nt: TGCGCCAGCAGCCAAGATTTTTTTGTGACAGGGTCGAGCTCCTACGAGCAGTACTTC
d_call: TRBD1
clone_size: -
v_call: TRBV4-3
j_call: TRBJ2-7

cdr3_aa: CASSSSGQGQNEQYF
cdr3_nt: TGTGCCAGCAGTTCCTCGGGACAGGGTCAAAACGAGCAGTACTTC
d_call: TRBD1
clone_size: few
v_call: TRBV12-3/TRBV12-4
j_call: TRBJ2-7

cdr3_aa: CASSYHYNEQFF
cdr3_nt: TGTGCCAGCAGTTACCACTACAATGAGCAGTTCTTC
d_call: -
clone_size: few
v_call: TRBV6-2/TRBV6-3
j_call: TRBJ2-1

cdr3_aa: CASRQTSGRAWETQYF
cdr3_nt: TGTGCCAGCAGACAAACTAGCGGGAGGGCATGGGAGACCCAGTACTTC
d_call: TRBD2
clone_size: few
v_call: TRBV11-2
j_call: TRBJ2-5

cdr3_aa: CASKGTSGMTDTQYF
cdr3_nt: TGCGCCAGCAAAGGGACTAGCGGGATGACAGATACGCAGTATTTT
d_call: TRBD2
clone_size: -
v_call: TRBV5-1
j_call: TRBJ2-3

cdr3_aa: CASSSGGAGSYNEQFF
cdr3_nt: TGTGCCAGCAGCTCTGGGGGAGCGGGCTCCTACAATGAGCAGTTCTTC
d_call: -
clone_size: few
v_call: TRBV11-3
j_call: TRBJ2-1

cdr3_aa: CSANRLAGEQFF
cdr3_nt: TGCAGTGCTAACCGACTAGCGGGTGAGCAGTTCTTC
d_call: TRBD2
clone_size: -
v_call: TRBV20-1
j_call: TRBJ2-1

cdr3_aa: CASSLTGQGAQEKGYTF
cdr3_nt: TGTGCCAGCAGCTTAACCGGACAGGGGGCGCAGGAGAAGGGCTACACCTTC
d_call: TRBD1
clone_size: -
v_call: TRBV7-3
j_call: TRBJ1-2

cdr3_aa: CASSPGQGINEQFF
cdr3_nt: TGTGCCAGCTCACCGGGACAGGGGATCAATGAGCAGTTCTTC
d_call: TRBD1
clone_size: -
v_call: TRBV18
j_call: TRBJ2-1

cdr3_aa: CATSDSGQGNGYTF
cdr3_nt: TGTGCCACCAGTGATTCCGGACAGGGAAATGGCTACACCTTC
d_call: TRBD1
clone_size: many
v_call: TRBV24-1
j_call: TRBJ1-2

cdr3_aa: CASSLISRQPQHF
cdr3_nt: TGTGCCAGCAGTTTAATATCCAGACAGCCCCAGCATTTT
d_call: -
clone_size: -
v_call: TRBV12-3/TRBV12-4
j_call: TRBJ1-5

cdr3_aa: CASSFGGQGIGGELFF
cdr3_nt: TGCGCCAGCAGCTTTGGAGGACAGGGCATAGGCGGGGAGCTGTTTTTT
d_call: TRBD1
clone_size: -
v_call: TRBV5-1
j_call: TRBJ2-2

cdr3_aa: CATSDPGLAGTDTQYF
cdr3_nt: TGTGCCACCAGTGACCCGGGACTAGCGGGAACAGATACGCAGTATTTT
d_call: TRBD2
clone_size: few
v_call: TRBV24-1
j_call: TRBJ2-3

cdr3_aa: CASSPRGGEQETQYF
cdr3_nt: TGTGCCAGCAGCCCTCGTGGCGGAGAGCAAGAGACCCAGTACTTC
d_call: -
clone_size: -
v_call: TRBV14
j_call: TRBJ2-5

cdr3_aa: CSARDGFAGGAHYGYTF
cdr3_nt: TGCAGTGCTAGAGATGGGTTCGCAGGGGGCGCACACTATGGCTACACCTTC
d_call: TRBD1
clone_size: -
v_call: TRBV20-1
j_call: TRBJ1-2

cdr3_aa: CASSYRRLAGSYTSYEQYF
cdr3_nt: TGTGCCAGCAGTTACAGGAGACTAGCGGGTTCCTACACCTCCTACGAGCAGTACTTC
d_call: TRBD2
clone_size: few
v_call: TRBV6-5
j_call: TRBJ2-7

cdr3_aa: CASSTPGESTDTQYF
cdr3_nt: TGTGCCAGCAGTACGCCGGGAGAAAGCACAGATACGCAGTATTTT
d_call: -
clone_size: many
v_call: TRBV12-3/TRBV12-4
j_call: TRBJ2-3